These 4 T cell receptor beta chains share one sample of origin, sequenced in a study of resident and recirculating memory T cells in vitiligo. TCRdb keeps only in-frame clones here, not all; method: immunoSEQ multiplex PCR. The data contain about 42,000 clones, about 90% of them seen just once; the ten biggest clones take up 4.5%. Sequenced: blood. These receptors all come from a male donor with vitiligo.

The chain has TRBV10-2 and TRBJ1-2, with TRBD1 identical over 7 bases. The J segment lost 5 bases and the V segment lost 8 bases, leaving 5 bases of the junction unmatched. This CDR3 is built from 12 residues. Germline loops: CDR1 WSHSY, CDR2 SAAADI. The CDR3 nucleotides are TGCGCCAGCTCTTCGACAGGGTATGGCTACACCTTC. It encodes CASSSTGYGYTF.

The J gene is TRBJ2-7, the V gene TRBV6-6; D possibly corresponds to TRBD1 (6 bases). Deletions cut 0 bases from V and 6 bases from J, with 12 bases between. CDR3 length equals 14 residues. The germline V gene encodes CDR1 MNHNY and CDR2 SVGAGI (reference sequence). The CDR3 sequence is CASSYSRTASEQYF. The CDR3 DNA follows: TGTGCCAGCAGTTACTCAAGGACAGCCTCCGAGCAGTACTTC.

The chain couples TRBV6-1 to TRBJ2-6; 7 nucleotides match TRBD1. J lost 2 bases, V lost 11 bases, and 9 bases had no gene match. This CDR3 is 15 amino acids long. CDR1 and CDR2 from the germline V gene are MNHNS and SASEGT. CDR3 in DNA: TGTGCCGGAGAACAGGGGAAGGCTGGGGCCAACGTCCTGACTTTC. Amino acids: CAGEQGKAGANVLTF.

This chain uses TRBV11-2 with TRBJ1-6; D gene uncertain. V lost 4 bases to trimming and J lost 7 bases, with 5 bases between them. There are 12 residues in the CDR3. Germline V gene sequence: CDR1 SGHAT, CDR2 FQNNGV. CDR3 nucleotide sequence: TGTGCCAGCAGCTCCTCCAATTCACCCCTCCACTTT. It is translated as CASSSSNSPLHF.